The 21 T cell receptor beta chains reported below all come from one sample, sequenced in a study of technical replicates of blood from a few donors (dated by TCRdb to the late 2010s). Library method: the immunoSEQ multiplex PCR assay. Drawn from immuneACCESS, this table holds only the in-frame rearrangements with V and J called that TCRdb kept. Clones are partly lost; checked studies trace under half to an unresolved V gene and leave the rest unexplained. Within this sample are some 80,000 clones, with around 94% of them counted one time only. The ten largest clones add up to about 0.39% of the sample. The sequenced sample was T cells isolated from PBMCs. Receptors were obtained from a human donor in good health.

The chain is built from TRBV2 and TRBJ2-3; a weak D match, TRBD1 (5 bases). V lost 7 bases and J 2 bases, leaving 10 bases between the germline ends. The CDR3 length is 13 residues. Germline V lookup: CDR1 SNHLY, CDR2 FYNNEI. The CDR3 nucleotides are TGTGCCAGCAAACAGGATAACACAGATACGCAGTATTTT. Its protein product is CASKQDNTDTQYF.

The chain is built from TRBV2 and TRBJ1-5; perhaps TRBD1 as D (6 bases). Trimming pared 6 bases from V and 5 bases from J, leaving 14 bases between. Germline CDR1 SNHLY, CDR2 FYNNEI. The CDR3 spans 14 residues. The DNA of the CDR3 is TGTGCCAGCAGCGAACAGGGTGCTTATCAGCCCCAGCATTTT. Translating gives CASSEQGAYQPQHF.

CDR3 sequence: CASSLSQGLMNTEAFF. The CDR3 DNA reads as TGTGCCAGCAGTTTATCGCAGGGACTAATGAACACTGAAGCTTTCTTT. The chain combines TRBV27 with TRBJ1-1; the D gene is possibly TRBD1 (5 bases). The ends were cut back, 0 bases at V and 0 bases at J, with 11 bases in the middle. The CDR3 totals 16 residues. Germline assignment: CDR1 MNHEY and CDR2 SMNVEV (reference sequence).

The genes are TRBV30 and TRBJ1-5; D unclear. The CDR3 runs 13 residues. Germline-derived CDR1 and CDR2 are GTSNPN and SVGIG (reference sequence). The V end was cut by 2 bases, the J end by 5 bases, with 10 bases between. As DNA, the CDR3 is TGTGCCTGGAGTCTACGGAGTGATCAGCCCCAGCATTTT. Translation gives CAWSLRSDQPQHF.

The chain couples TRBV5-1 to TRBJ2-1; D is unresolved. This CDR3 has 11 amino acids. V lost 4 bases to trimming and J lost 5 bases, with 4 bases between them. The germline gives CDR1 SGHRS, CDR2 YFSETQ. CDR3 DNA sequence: TGCGCCAGCAGCCGGGACAATGAGCAGTTCTTC. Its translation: CASSRDNEQFF.

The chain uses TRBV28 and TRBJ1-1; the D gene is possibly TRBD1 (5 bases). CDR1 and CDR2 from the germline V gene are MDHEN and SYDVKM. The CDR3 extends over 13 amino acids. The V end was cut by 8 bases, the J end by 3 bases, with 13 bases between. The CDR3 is CASEMQGYTEAFF. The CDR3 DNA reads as TGTGCCAGCGAAATGCAGGGTTACACTGAAGCTTTCTTT.

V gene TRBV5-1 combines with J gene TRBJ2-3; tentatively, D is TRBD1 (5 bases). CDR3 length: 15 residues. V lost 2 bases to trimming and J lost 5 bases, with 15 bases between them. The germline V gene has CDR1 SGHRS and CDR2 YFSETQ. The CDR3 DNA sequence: TGCGCCAGCAGCTTCCGACAGTCTGGTGGAGATACGCAGTATTTT. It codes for CASSFRQSGGDTQYF.

CDR3: CASSDSTGGADTQYF. The CDR3 nucleotides read TGTGCCAGCAGTGACTCGACAGGGGGCGCAGATACGCAGTATTTT. The chain has TRBV6-4 and TRBJ2-3; TRBD1 matches 10 bases. Germline-derived CDR1 and CDR2 are MRHNA and SNTAGT. J lost 4 bases, V lost 0 bases, and 1 base had no gene match. This CDR3 is 15 amino acids long.

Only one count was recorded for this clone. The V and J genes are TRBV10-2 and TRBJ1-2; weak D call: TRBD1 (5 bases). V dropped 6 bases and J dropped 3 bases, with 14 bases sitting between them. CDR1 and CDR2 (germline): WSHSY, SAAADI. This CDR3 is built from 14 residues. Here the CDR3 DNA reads TGCGCCAGCAGCGCTGCACGGGGGGACTATGGCTACACCTTC. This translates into CASSAARGDYGYTF.

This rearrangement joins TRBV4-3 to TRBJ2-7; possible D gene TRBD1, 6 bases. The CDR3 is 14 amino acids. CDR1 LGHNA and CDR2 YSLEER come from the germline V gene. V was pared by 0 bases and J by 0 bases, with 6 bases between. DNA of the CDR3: TGCGCCAGCAGCCAAGACAGGGGCTCCTACGAGCAGTACTTC. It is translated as CASSQDRGSYEQYF.

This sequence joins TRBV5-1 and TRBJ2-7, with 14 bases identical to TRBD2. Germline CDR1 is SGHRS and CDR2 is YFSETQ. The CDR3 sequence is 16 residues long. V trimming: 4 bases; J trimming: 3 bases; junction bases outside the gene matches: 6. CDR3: CASSKGLAGEHYEQYF. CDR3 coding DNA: TGCGCCAGCAGCAAGGGACTAGCGGGAGAGCACTACGAGCAGTACTTC. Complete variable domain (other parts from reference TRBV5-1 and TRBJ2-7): KAGVTQTPRYLIKTRGQQVTLSCSPISGHRSVSWYQQTPGQGLQFLFEYFSETQRNKGNFPGRFSGRQFSNSRSEMNVSTLELGDSALYLCASSKGLAGEHYEQYFGPGTRLTVT.

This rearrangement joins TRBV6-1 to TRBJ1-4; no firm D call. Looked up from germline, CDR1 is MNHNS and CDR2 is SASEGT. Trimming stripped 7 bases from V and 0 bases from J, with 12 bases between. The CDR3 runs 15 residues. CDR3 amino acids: CASTRERTTNEKLFF. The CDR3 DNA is TGTGCCAGCACGAGGGAGAGGACAACTAATGAAAAACTGTTTTTT.

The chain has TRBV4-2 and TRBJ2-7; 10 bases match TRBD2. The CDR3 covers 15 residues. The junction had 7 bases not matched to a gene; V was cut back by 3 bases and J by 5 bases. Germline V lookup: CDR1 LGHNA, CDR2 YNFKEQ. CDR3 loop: CASSQIAGLADEQYF. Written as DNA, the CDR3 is TGTGCCAGCAGCCAGATAGCAGGACTAGCGGACGAGCAGTACTTC.

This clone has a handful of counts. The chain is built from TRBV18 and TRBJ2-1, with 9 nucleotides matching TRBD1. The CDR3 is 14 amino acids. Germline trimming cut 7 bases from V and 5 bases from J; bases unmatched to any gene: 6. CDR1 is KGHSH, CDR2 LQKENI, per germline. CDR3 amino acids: CASFSGTGHNEQFF. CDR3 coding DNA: TGTGCCAGCTTTTCCGGGACAGGGCACAATGAGCAGTTCTTC.

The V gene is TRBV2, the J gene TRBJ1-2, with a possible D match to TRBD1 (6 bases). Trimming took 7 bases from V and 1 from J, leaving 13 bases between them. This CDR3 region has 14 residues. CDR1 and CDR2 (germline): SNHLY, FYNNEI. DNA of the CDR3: TGTGCCAGCAAACGGACAGATATTAACTATGGCTACACCTTC. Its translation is CASKRTDINYGYTF. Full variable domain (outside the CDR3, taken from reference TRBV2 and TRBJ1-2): EPEVTQTPSHQVTQMGQEVILRCVPISNHLYFYWYRQILGQKVEFLVSFYNNEISEKSEIFDDQFSVERPDGSNFTLKIRSTKLEDSAMYFCASKRTDINYGYTFGSGTRLTVV.

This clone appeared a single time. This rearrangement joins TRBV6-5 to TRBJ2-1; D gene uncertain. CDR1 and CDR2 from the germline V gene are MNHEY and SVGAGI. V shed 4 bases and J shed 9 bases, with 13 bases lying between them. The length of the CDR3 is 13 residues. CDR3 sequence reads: CASSFPGIGEQFF. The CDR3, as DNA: TGTGCCAGCAGTTTCCCAGGAATTGGTGAGCAGTTCTTC.

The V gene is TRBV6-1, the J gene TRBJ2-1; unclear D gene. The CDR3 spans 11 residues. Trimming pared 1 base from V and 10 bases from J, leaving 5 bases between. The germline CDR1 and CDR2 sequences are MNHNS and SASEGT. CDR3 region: CASSEGPEQFF. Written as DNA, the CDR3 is TGTGCCAGCAGTGAAGGGCCCGAGCAGTTCTTC.

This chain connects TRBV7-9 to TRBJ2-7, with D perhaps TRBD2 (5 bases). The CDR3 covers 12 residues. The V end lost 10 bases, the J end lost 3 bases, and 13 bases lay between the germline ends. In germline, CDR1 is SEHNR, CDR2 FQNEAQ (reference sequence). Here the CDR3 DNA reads TGTGCCATGGGGAGCCTCGGCTACGAGCAGTACTTC. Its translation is CAMGSLGYEQYF.

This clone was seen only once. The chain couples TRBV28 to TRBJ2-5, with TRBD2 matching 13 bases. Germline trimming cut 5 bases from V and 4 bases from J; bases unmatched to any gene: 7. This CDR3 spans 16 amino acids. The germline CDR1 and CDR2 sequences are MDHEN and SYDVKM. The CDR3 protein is CASSPRTSGRSETQYF. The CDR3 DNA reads TGTGCCAGCAGTCCCCGGACTAGCGGGAGATCAGAGACCCAGTACTTC.

CDR3 in DNA: TGTGCCAGTAGTTTAACAGGGGCGAACACTGAAGCTTTCTTT. Protein: CASSLTGANTEAFF. The chain joins TRBV19 to TRBJ1-1, with 7 bases fitting TRBD1. Germline V CDR1 and CDR2: LNHDA, SQIVND (reference sequence). Trimming removed 5 bases from V and 1 base from J; junction bases left unmatched: 4. This CDR3 has 14 residues. Complete variable domain (other parts from reference TRBV19 and TRBJ1-1): DGGITQSPKYLFRKEGQNVTLSCEQNLNHDAMYWYRQDPGQGLRLIYYSQIVNDFQKGDIAEGYSVSREKKESFPLTVTSAQKNPTAFYLCASSLTGANTEAFFGQGTRLTVV.

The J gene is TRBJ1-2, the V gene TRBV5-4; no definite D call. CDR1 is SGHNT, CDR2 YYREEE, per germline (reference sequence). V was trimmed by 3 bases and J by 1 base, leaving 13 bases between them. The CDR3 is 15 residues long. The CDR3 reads CASSWPGSINYGYTF. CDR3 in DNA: TGTGCCAGCAGCTGGCCGGGTAGCATTAACTATGGCTACACCTTC.